The clone carrying this T cell receptor beta chain was counted a few times. No antigen is known for it. Trimming left V 10 bases short and J 7 bases short, with 8 bases between. CDR3 length equals 10 residues. Germline CDR1 and CDR2: MNHNS and SASEGT. This entry comes from a study of blood T cells in healthy people across ages. Points from the study as a whole: Diversity of TCR beta per million T cells declined in a roughly linear way with age. Unsorted PBMCs blocked a conclusive comparison of naive and antigen-experienced cells.

Together with a sample-barcoded 5' primer, a J-beta primer mix was included in a second PCR lasting about 7 to 12 cycles. TCRdb analysed the 5' RACE reads with MiXCR anew, one entry per CDR3 protein. The sample records about 730,000 distinct CDR3 sequences, roughly 47% being singletons. The receptor was isolated from a woman aged 55-69 years in good health. The sequencing sample was made of blood. The chain has TRBV6-1 and TRBJ2-1; D ambiguous. This CDR3 is CATSWNEQFF. The CDR3 DNA reads TGTGCCACAAGCTGGAATGAGCAGTTCTTC.